The 11 T cell receptor beta chains reported below all come from one sample, sequenced in a study of CD8 T cells in Susac syndrome. Random hexamers served to reverse transcribe roughly 0.5 to 1 ug RNA. TCRdb reprocessed the immunoSEQ multiplex PCR reads via MiXCR and lists one record per CDR3 protein. The sample lists roughly 110,000 distinct CDR3 sequences; 80% to 95% were seen once. Sequences were obtained from CD8+ T cells from PBMCs. Receptors were obtained from a human donor in good health.

The V gene is TRBV7-2, the J gene TRBJ1-1, with D perhaps matching TRBD1 (5 bases). The CDR3 runs 15 residues. CDR1 and CDR2 from the germline V gene are SGHTA and FQGNSA. V was shortened by 2 bases and J by 0 bases, with 10 bases between the two germline ends. In DNA form, the CDR3 reads TGTGCCAGCAGCTTACAGGGCAGGATGAACACTGAAGCTTTCTTT. As protein: CASSLQGRMNTEAFF.

The V call is TRBV20-1, the J call TRBJ2-1, with a weak D call TRBD2 (5 bases). Per germline, CDR1 DFQATT and CDR2 SNEGSKA (reference sequence). Trimming shortened V by 2 bases and J by 5 bases, and 13 bases separated the two germline ends. This CDR3 has 14 amino acids. In nucleotides, the CDR3 is TGCAGTGCTAGACGGGGTGGGGATCACAATGAGCAGTTCTTC. Translation gives CSARRGGDHNEQFF.

This clonotype was seen a single time. This chain uses TRBV20-1 with TRBJ2-7, with unresolved D. Trimming left V 3 bases short and J 5 bases short, with 5 bases between. Germline CDR1 reads DFQATT; CDR2 reads SNEGSKA (reference sequence). The CDR3 contains 10 residues. The CDR3: CSARVHEQYF. CDR3 coding DNA: TGCAGTGCTAGGGTACACGAGCAGTACTTC.

The rearrangement uses TRBV6-2 or TRBV6-3 and TRBJ2-1; maybe TRBD1 (6 bases). The CDR3 spans 14 residues. From germline, CDR1 is MNHEY and CDR2 SVGEGT. V lost 5 bases and J lost 8, with 16 bases in between. Written as DNA, the CDR3 is TGTGCCAGCAGTCCCGGGACATCGCCTTATGAGCAGTTCTTC. Its protein product is CASSPGTSPYEQFF.

The rearrangement uses TRBV5-1 and TRBJ2-6; D is unclear. Germline V gene sequence: CDR1 SGHRS, CDR2 YFSETQ. The CDR3 covers 17 residues. The V end was cut by 4 bases, the J end by 0 bases, with 14 bases between. The CDR3 region has the DNA TGCGCCAGCAGCCACTCCGACCCCTACTCTGGGGCCAACGTCCTGACTTTC. Translating gives CASSHSDPYSGANVLTF. Complete variable domain (other parts from reference TRBV5-1 and TRBJ2-6): KAGVTQTPRYLIKTRGQQVTLSCSPISGHRSVSWYQQTPGQGLQFLFEYFSETQRNKGNFPGRFSGRQFSNSRSEMNVSTLELGDSALYLCASSHSDPYSGANVLTFGAGSRLTVL.

J is TRBJ1-1 and V is TRBV7-2; D unresolved. The CDR3 runs to 13 residues. The germline gives CDR1 SGHTA, CDR2 FQGNSA. The V end was cut by 3 bases, the J end by 7 bases, with 12 bases between. CDR3 DNA: TGTGCCAGCAGCTTTTTACCGTACAATGAAGCTTTCTTT. Translating gives CASSFLPYNEAFF.

The chain combines TRBV27 with TRBJ1-2, with D unclear. The germline V and J ends were trimmed by 2 bases and 3 bases, with 10 bases remaining between them. The CDR3 covers 14 residues. The V gene's germline CDR1 is MNHEY and CDR2 SMNVEV (reference sequence). This CDR3 reads CASSLTSSDYGYTF. The DNA for the CDR3 is TGTGCCAGCAGTTTAACGTCATCAGACTATGGCTACACCTTC.

The chain couples TRBV4-1 to TRBJ2-2, with 9 positions matching TRBD1. CDR1 and CDR2 from the germline V gene are MGHRA and YSYEKL. Germline trimming cut 6 bases from V and 6 bases from J; bases unmatched to any gene: 14. The CDR3 spans 17 residues. The CDR3 sequence is CASRLRTGGASSGELFF. CDR3 bases: TGCGCCAGCAGACTGCGAACAGGGGGCGCGTCGTCCGGGGAGCTGTTTTTT.

The chain joins TRBV4-2 to TRBJ2-3, with D perhaps TRBD2 (6 bases). The CDR3 has 15 amino acids. Germline-derived CDR1 and CDR2 are LGHNA and YNFKEQ. V was trimmed by 3 bases and J by 0 bases, leaving 10 bases between them. The CDR3 region is CASSQVAASTDTQYF. CDR3 DNA sequence: TGTGCCAGCAGCCAGGTAGCGGCTAGCACAGATACGCAGTATTTT.

J is TRBJ1-1 and V is TRBV15, with 7 bases identical to TRBD1. The germline V gene encodes CDR1 LNHNV and CDR2 YYDKDF (reference sequence). The CDR3 is made up of 15 amino acids. The ends lost 8 bases at V and 2 bases at J; junction bases unmatched: 11. CDR3 amino acids: CATSNKRDRNTEAFF. CDR3 sequence (DNA): TGTGCCACCTCAAACAAAAGGGACAGAAACACTGAAGCTTTCTTT.

The CDR3 nucleotides read TGTGCCAGCAGTTTAAAACGCGGCTACACCTTC. This gives the protein CASSLKRGYTF. V and J are TRBV28 and TRBJ1-2; D gene uncertain. The CDR3 runs to 11 residues. V was clipped by 2 bases and J by 8 bases, with 6 bases between them. CDR1 is MDHEN, CDR2 SYDVKM, per germline.